This TCR beta chain was found in a study of T cells in localized non-small cell lung cancer. Libraries were prepared by immunoSEQ multiplex PCR; TCRdb keeps only in-frame clonotypes and omits some of them. The data contain roughly 27,000 clones, roughly 87% of them singletons. The germline V gene has CDR1 WSHSY and CDR2 SAAADI. J gave up 5 bases and V 4 bases, and 11 bases lay outside the gene matches. This CDR3 has 15 amino acids. This clone was recorded once. Its antigen is unidentified. Study observations and caveats: Among blood samples, higher T cell density accompanied longer overall survival.

The clonotype originates from a woman aged 35-70 years with stage I lung adenocarcinoma. The rearrangement joins TRBV10-2 to TRBJ2-7; 7 bases line up with TRBD1. Sequenced material: peripheral blood, taken before any cancer treatment. The CDR3 loop is CASSAATGAEHEQYF. The CDR3 DNA follows: TGCGCCAGCAGTGCCGCTACAGGGGCCGAGCACGAGCAGTACTTC.